This T cell receptor beta chain comes out of a study of OX40 agonist ivuxolimab in advanced cancers. Turning to the study itself: Patients assigned to dose escalation were diagnosed with hepatocellular carcinoma, melanoma, renal cell or head and neck cancer. Subjects had a mean age of roughly 57 years, with a range of about 20 to 85; roughly 83% were male. General study points: CD8+ T cells showed, on average, more clonal expansion than CD4+ cells.

The table came from immunoSEQ multiplex PCR; TCRdb's copy has only in-frame clones and leaves some out. The data show 50,000 to 60,000 clones, approximately 91% seen once. The CDR3 has 15 amino acids. V shed 0 bases and J shed 1 base, with 7 bases lying between them. Germline V gives CDR1 LGHNA, CDR2 YSLEER. Concerning this clone: Its matching antigen is unknown.

The TCR was taken from an adult with an advanced solid tumor such as melanoma, head and neck, liver or kidney cancer. Specimen: CD4+ or CD8+ T cells sorted from blood, collected in a trial of the OX40 agonist ivuxolimab. The chain has TRBV4-3 and TRBJ1-5; perhaps TRBD1 as D (6 bases). CDR3 nucleotide sequence: TGCGCCAGCAGCCAAGAAACAGGGAGCAATCAGCCCCAGCATTTT. Translation gives CASSQETGSNQPQHF.